The entry below describes one TCR beta chain. The target antigen is unknown. V was clipped by 2 bases and J by 7 bases, with 12 bases between them. The CDR3 has 13 residues. From germline, CDR1 is SGHTA and CDR2 FQGNSA. The source of the sample is a study of cytomegalovirus exposure and HLA in healthy donors. Study details: According to later analysis, the same platform produced the approximately 120 validation and approximately 630 first-cohort repertoires.

Overall study results and limits: The authors confirmed in vitro that a few CMV-associated chains were specific for CMV antigens. Overall, roughly 150 TCR beta chains were annotated as cytomegalovirus-associated. Most TCR sequences showed up rarely, but some public TCRs showed up in many donors.

The assay was immunoSEQ multiplex PCR, and TCRdb's table has in-frame clones only and misses some. The profile shows roughly 56,000 clones, 89% of them singletons. The source material was PBMCs. This chain joins TRBV7-2 and TRBJ2-7; no definite D call. This receptor was obtained from a young woman in good health and CMV-seronegative. The CDR3 protein is CASSLLERSEQYF. CDR3 sequence (DNA): TGTGCCAGCAGCTTATTGGAGAGGTCGGAGCAGTACTTC.